The 10 T cell receptor beta chains below all came from one sample that was sequenced in a study of cytomegalovirus exposure and HLA in healthy donors. Vbeta (60) and Jbeta (13) primers were used in the PCR. The method was immunoSEQ multiplex PCR; TCRdb's version includes in-frame clones alone and lacks a portion of them. Here the sample spans around 83,000 clones, more than 70% being singletons. The specimen sequenced was PBMCs. These receptors came from a male donor in good health and CMV-seropositive.

CDR3 region: CASSLGTDQSGETQYF. In DNA form, the CDR3 reads TGTGCCAGCAGCTTAGGGACAGACCAGAGCGGAGAGACCCAGTACTTC. V usage is TRBV11-3 and J usage is TRBJ2-5; tentatively, D is TRBD1 (6 bases). This CDR3 has 16 residues. The germline V gene encodes CDR1 SGHNT and CDR2 YENEEA. V shed 1 base and J shed 4 bases, with 16 bases lying between them.

In this sample, this clone turned up once. The chain joins TRBV5-6 to TRBJ2-7; 9 bases fit TRBD2. CDR1 SGHDT and CDR2 YYEEEE come from the germline V gene. The V gene end was trimmed by 0 bases and the J gene end by 2 bases; junction bases not matched to a gene: 6. This CDR3 is built from 16 residues. CDR3 in amino acids: CASSLGASGGTYEQYF. Written as DNA, the CDR3 is TGTGCCAGCAGCTTGGGGGCCAGCGGGGGGACCTACGAGCAGTACTTC.

V usage is TRBV6-1 and J usage is TRBJ1-4; no definite D call. The CDR3 sequence is 15 residues long. CDR1 is MNHNS and CDR2 is SASEGT in the germline V gene. V was pared by 2 bases and J by 4 bases, with 11 bases between. The CDR3 DNA sequence: TGTGCCAGCAGTGAAACGTCGGTCCTTAATGAAAAACTGTTTTTT. Its translation is CASSETSVLNEKLFF.

This clone has only a few counts. This rearrangement joins TRBV4-1 to TRBJ1-4; D is perhaps TRBD1 (5 bases). This CDR3 comprises 15 residues. CDR1 and CDR2 from the germline V gene are MGHRA and YSYEKL. With 3 bases removed from V and 8 bases from J, the gap between germline ends came to 16 bases. In nucleotides, the CDR3 is TGCGCCAGCAGCCAGTTGGGACTCCGGGGGGAAAAACTGTTTTTT. Translating gives CASSQLGLRGEKLFF.

The chain has TRBV4-2 and TRBJ2-7, with 8 nucleotides matching TRBD1. The junction had 4 bases not matched to a gene; V was cut back by 0 bases and J by 0 bases. CDR1 is LGHNA, CDR2 YNFKEQ, per germline. The CDR3 is 16 amino acids. The CDR3 coding sequence is TGTGCCAGCAGCCAAGATGCAGGGGGCGCCTCCTACGAGCAGTACTTC. This codes for CASSQDAGGASYEQYF.

J is TRBJ1-1 and V is TRBV15; possibly TRBD1 for D (5 bases). The CDR3 is made up of 15 amino acids. CDR1 is LNHNV and CDR2 is YYDKDF in the germline V gene (reference sequence). Trimming stripped 1 base from V and 1 base from J, with 10 bases between. DNA of the CDR3: TGTGCCACCAGCAGAGGACGGACACAGAACACTGAAGCTTTCTTT. The encoded protein is CATSRGRTQNTEAFF.

The CDR3 DNA sequence: TGTGCCTGGAGTGCCGGGACAGGATTAGAGACCCAGTACTTC. Protein product: CAWSAGTGLETQYF. The rearrangement joins TRBV30 to TRBJ2-5, with TRBD1 matching over 8 bases. The CDR3 is made up of 14 amino acids. The germline V gene has CDR1 GTSNPN and CDR2 SVGIG (reference sequence). V dropped 1 base and J dropped 4; count of bases not matched to a gene: 5.

This clone has only a few counts. One junction end disagrees with the germline gene, perhaps due to a read error. The chain uses TRBV27 and TRBJ2-7; the match to TRBD1 covers 8 bases. The V gene's germline CDR1 is MNHEY and CDR2 SMNVEV (reference sequence). This CDR3 region has 12 residues. In nucleotides, the CDR3 is TGCCTCTCTGGACAGGGAAGGAACGAGCAGTACTTC. It encodes CLSGQGRNEQYF.

The genes are TRBV18 and TRBJ1-2; the match to TRBD1 covers 7 bases. J was trimmed by 6 bases and V by 2 bases; bases with no gene match: 9. Per the germline V gene, CDR1 is KGHSH and CDR2 is LQKENI. The CDR3 contains 15 residues. The CDR3 here is CASSPLGQERNGYTF. The CDR3 coding sequence is TGTGCCAGCTCACCATTAGGACAGGAGAGGAATGGCTACACCTTC.

The chain has TRBV29-1 and TRBJ2-5; 7 bases fit TRBD1. Germline lookup yields CDR1 SQVTM and CDR2 ANQGSEA. The CDR3 totals 12 residues. The V gene end was trimmed by 5 bases and the J gene end by 4 bases; junction bases not matched to a gene: 4. CDR3 in amino acids: CSVRQGVETQYF. CDR3 nucleotides: TGCAGCGTTAGACAGGGCGTAGAGACCCAGTACTTC.